The entry below gives a single T cell receptor (beta chain) sequence along with its context. After removal of 3 bases from V and 4 bases from J, the junction contained 9 bases not matched to a gene. The CDR3 spans 17 residues. The germline CDR1 and CDR2 sequences are KGHSH and LQKENI. Data came from immunoSEQ multiplex PCR; TCRdb stores just in-frame clones and leaves some out. The sample contains approximately 500,000 clones, more than 65% of which appear only once. The sample originates from a study of shared clonotypes between healthy human individuals. The specimen sequenced was PBMCs. The rearrangement joins TRBV18 to TRBJ2-5; 12 bases fit TRBD2. This sequence was found in a woman aged 40 to 50 in good health. Some clones in this sample may be carry-over from other donors' samples. CDR3: CASSPRPTSGSLETQYF. The DNA for the CDR3 is TGTGCCAGCTCACCCCGCCCGACTAGCGGGAGTTTAGAGACCCAGTACTTC. Full variable domain (outside the CDR3, taken from reference TRBV18 and TRBJ2-5): NAGVMQNPRHLVRRRGQEARLRCSPMKGHSHVYWYRQLPEEGLKFMVYLQKENIIDESGMPKERFSAEFPKEGPSILRIQQVVRGDSAAYFCASSPRPTSGSLETQYFGPGTRLLVL.